The 8 T cell receptor beta chains given below trace back to one sample, sequenced in a study of shared clonotypes between healthy human individuals. Profiling relied on immunoSEQ multiplex PCR, and the TCRdb table lists in-frame clones only, not all of them. The table lists some 500,000 clones, 75% to 80% of them singletons. The sample taken for sequencing was PBMCs. The receptors were sampled from a woman in her thirties or forties in good health. Some clones in this sample may be carry-over from other donors' samples.

The chain couples TRBV18 to TRBJ1-4; D gene uncertain. Germline values: CDR1 KGHSH, CDR2 LQKENI. V was shortened by 2 bases and J by 5 bases, with 15 bases between the two germline ends. This CDR3 has 16 residues. The CDR3: CASSPRVAGGNEKLFF. The DNA for the CDR3 is TGTGCCAGCTCACCAAGGGTCGCAGGCGGAAATGAAAAACTGTTTTTT.

About this clone itself: This clone may be a read error of a much larger clone one base away. V and J are TRBV6-1 and TRBJ2-3; D uncertain. The germline V and J ends were trimmed by 2 bases and 10 bases, with 7 bases remaining between them. The CDR3 totals 11 residues. Per germline, CDR1 MNHNS and CDR2 SASEGT. CDR3 nucleotide sequence: TGTGCCAGCAGTGAATTTTGGTCGCAGTATTTT. Translation gives CASSEFWSQYF.

This chain joins TRBV28 and TRBJ2-7; the D gene could be TRBD1 or TRBD2 (6 bases each). CDR3 length: 16 amino acids. Germline V gene sequence: CDR1 MDHEN, CDR2 SYDVKM. The V end was cut by 4 bases, the J end by 2 bases, with 18 bases between. CDR3 sequence (DNA): TGTGCCAGCAGTTCCGTGGAAGGGGGGAATACCTACGAGCAGTACTTC. Its translation: CASSSVEGGNTYEQYF.

The chain links TRBV18 to TRBJ2-7; TRBD2 agrees at 9 bases. V lost 6 bases, J lost 4 bases, and 16 bases stayed unmatched. The CDR3 runs to 17 residues. CDR1 and CDR2 (germline): KGHSH, LQKENI. CDR3 sequence: CASSSNGGGGVEYEQYF. The CDR3 nucleotides read TGTGCCAGCTCCTCAAACGGCGGGGGGGGCGTTGAATACGAGCAGTACTTC.

This clone was found a few times. The chain couples TRBV7-8 to TRBJ2-5; D remains ambiguous. The closer fit of TRBJ2-7 to the DNA end suggests the J call may be wrong. Germline CDR1 reads SGHVS; CDR2 reads FQNEAQ. This CDR3 has 15 residues. In DNA, the CDR3 is TGTGCCAGCAGCTTAGGTGGCCTCAGCTCCTACGAGCAGTACTTC. Protein: CASSLGGLSSYEQYF.

The CDR3 DNA reads as TGTGCCAGCAGAACCACTCGGATTCCGGATCAGCCCCAGCATTTT. This translates into CASRTTRIPDQPQHF. This chain uses TRBV7-2 with TRBJ1-5; D is unresolved. Germline assignment: CDR1 SGHTA and CDR2 FQGNSA. The V and J ends lost 6 bases and 5 bases respectively, with 17 bases between them. The CDR3 has 15 residues.

The gene calls are TRBV28 and TRBJ2-3, with D perhaps TRBD2 (6 bases). Trimming took off 10 bases at V and 4 bases at J, with 18 bases between the two ends. CDR3 length equals 14 residues. Germline CDR1 and CDR2: MDHEN and SYDVKM. Here the CDR3 reads CATHPGESADTQYF. For the CDR3, the DNA is TGTGCCACCCACCCGGGAGAAAGCGCAGATACGCAGTATTTT. Full variable domain (missing parts from reference TRBV28 and TRBJ2-3): DVKVTQSSRYLVKRTGEKVFLECVQDMDHENMFWYRQDPGLGLRLIYFSYDVKMKEKGDIPEGYSVSREKKERFSLILESASTNQTSMYLCATHPGESADTQYFGPGTRLTVL.

The gene calls are TRBV20-1 and TRBJ1-1; D remains ambiguous. The CDR3 runs 11 residues. Germline-derived CDR1 and CDR2 are DFQATT and SNEGSKA (reference sequence). The ends were cut back, 6 bases at V and 5 bases at J, with 10 bases in the middle. CDR3 DNA sequence: TGCAGTGCACTCGGGGTGACTGAAGCTTTCTTT. This sequence encodes CSALGVTEAFF.